Presented here are 32 T cell receptor beta chains from one specimen sequenced in a study of blood T cell repertoires in COVID-19. Assay used: immunoSEQ multiplex PCR; TCRdb lists only in-frame clones, some missing. In the table there are some 190,000 clones, roughly 80% of which are singletons. Sequenced material: peripheral blood. These receptors were taken from a woman in her fifties or sixties with acute or convalescent COVID-19.

The rearrangement links TRBV4-1 to TRBJ2-7, with 12 nucleotides matching TRBD1. The CDR3 has 15 residues. Germline CDR1 is MGHRA and CDR2 is YSYEKL. The ends lost 7 bases at V and 1 base at J; junction bases unmatched: 5. The DNA for the CDR3 is TGCGCCAGCACCTGGGACAGGGGGCCTTCCTACGAGCAGTACTTC. Protein: CASTWDRGPSYEQYF.

The DNA for the CDR3 is TGTGCCAAGACCCCGGACAGGCCATCACCCCTCTATGGCTACACCTTC. Its translation: CAKTPDRPSPLYGYTF. V gene TRBV24-1 combines with J gene TRBJ1-2; 7 positions match TRBD1. Trimming at V came to 11 bases and at J to 4 bases, leaving 18 bases not matched to a gene. The CDR3 totals 16 residues. Germline assignment: CDR1 KGHDR and CDR2 SFDVKD.

This clone was found a few times. The chain joins TRBV15 to TRBJ2-1, with D possibly matching TRBD1 (6 bases). Germline CDR1 is LNHNV and CDR2 is YYDKDF (reference sequence). V gave up 0 bases and J gave up 8 bases, with 26 bases separating them. The CDR3 has 19 residues. The CDR3 DNA is TGTGCCACCAGCAGAGATCGGGCAGGGGTGAGTGTGCTGCCCTATGAGCAGTTCTTC. Translation gives CATSRDRAGVSVLPYEQFF.

This clone was observed once. The same CDR3 can be traced to other DNA sequences in this sample. The chain joins TRBV2 to TRBJ2-3; 13 nucleotides agree with TRBD2. V lost 5 bases to trimming and J lost 3 bases; unmatched junction nucleotides: 2. The CDR3 sequence is 15 residues long. In germline, CDR1 is SNHLY, CDR2 FYNNEI. The CDR3 reads CASSRTSGRTDTQYF. In DNA form, the CDR3 reads TGTGCCAGCAGTAGGACTAGCGGGAGAACAGATACGCAGTATTTT.

J is TRBJ1-6 and V is TRBV9, with D maybe TRBD1 (5 bases). V lost 4 bases, J lost 6 bases, and 14 bases lay in between. Germline V CDR1 and CDR2: SGDLS, YYNGEE. The CDR3 extends over 15 amino acids. The CDR3 DNA sequence: TGTGCCAGCAGCCCCGACAGACCTGGTAATTCACCCCTCCACTTT. It translates to CASSPDRPGNSPLHF.

This clone was detected only once. V is TRBV21-1 and J is TRBJ2-5; the D call in the table, TRBD1, was not verified against the DNA. TRBV21-1 is an annotated pseudogene. The CDR3 extends over 18 amino acids. The DNA for the CDR3 is TGTGCCAGCAGCCCAAAATCGGACAGGGGATGGATGGTAGAGACCCAGTACTTC. Protein product: CASSPKSDRGWMVETQYF.

The chain employs TRBV27 and TRBJ2-3; the D is unclear. V lost 8 bases to trimming and J lost 3 bases, with 24 bases between them. This CDR3 comprises 17 residues. Germline V gene data show CDR1 as MNHEY and CDR2 as SMNVEV (reference sequence). Here the CDR3 reads CASLGWAPRQLTDTQYF. DNA for the CDR3: TGTGCCAGCTTGGGTTGGGCCCCCAGGCAGTTAACAGATACGCAGTATTTT.

This clone occurred a few times. The V and J genes are TRBV5-1 and TRBJ2-7; possible D gene TRBD1, 6 bases. Germline V CDR1 and CDR2: SGHRS, YFSETQ. The CDR3 totals 13 residues. V lost 3 bases and J lost 3, with 10 bases in between. CDR3 sequence (DNA): TGCGCCAGCAGCTCTTCGGACAGCTACGAGCAGTACTTC. Amino acid sequence: CASSSSDSYEQYF.

V usage is TRBV5-1 and J usage is TRBJ1-2; unclear D gene. Between the trimmed V and J ends, which lost 2 bases and 4 bases, there was a span of 9 bases. The CDR3 is made up of 13 amino acids. The germline CDR1 and CDR2 sequences are SGHRS and YFSETQ. DNA of the CDR3: TGCGCCAGCAGCTTAGAACAGAGCTATGGCTACACCTTC. Encoded protein: CASSLEQSYGYTF.

The V gene is TRBV3-1 (or the pseudogene TRBV3-2), the J gene TRBJ1-1, with no clear D. V lost 6 bases and J 6 bases, leaving 11 bases between the germline ends. This CDR3 has 12 amino acids. Germline V gives CDR1 LGHDT, CDR2 YNNKEL (reference sequence). The CDR3 DNA sequence: TGTGCCAGCAGTCGGACTAGCTCTGAAGCTTTCTTT. Translation gives CASSRTSSEAFF.

The chain couples TRBV11-2 to TRBJ2-2; 12 bases align to TRBD1. Germline CDR1 and CDR2: SGHAT and FQNNGV. There are 16 residues in the CDR3. The trim removed 6 bases at V and 5 bases at J, leaving 7 bases unmatched. CDR3 loop: CASRPTGQGATGELFF. The CDR3 DNA sequence: TGTGCCAGCAGGCCTACGGGACAGGGGGCGACCGGGGAGCTGTTTTTT.

V and J are TRBV5-1 and TRBJ2-7; 9 bases line up with TRBD1. CDR1 is SGHRS, CDR2 YFSETQ, per germline. After removal of 7 bases from V and 3 bases from J, the junction contained 17 bases not matched to a gene. CDR3 length equals 17 residues. The CDR3 DNA reads TGCGCCAGCCGATCGATAGGACAGGGGTCTTCTCTCTACGAGCAGTACTTC. Amino acids: CASRSIGQGSSLYEQYF.

The chain employs TRBV27 and TRBJ1-4, with unresolved D. CDR3 length: 14 residues. The germline V and J ends were trimmed by 9 bases and 5 bases, with 16 bases remaining between them. Germline V gene lookup returns CDR1 MNHEY and CDR2 SMNVEV (reference sequence). CDR3 in DNA: TGTGCCAGTACTAAGGGAACTAGGAATGAAAAACTGTTTTTT. Translated, it gives CASTKGTRNEKLFF.

The chain links TRBV30 to TRBJ1-2; no clear D. CDR1 is GTSNPN, CDR2 SVGIG, per germline (reference sequence). V gave up 1 base and J gave up 2 bases, with 14 bases separating them. The CDR3 loop spans 15 amino acids. The CDR3 nucleotides read TGTGCCTGGAGTGACGGACTGAGACGGAACTATGGCTACACCTTC. Translation gives CAWSDGLRRNYGYTF.

The CDR3 DNA follows: TGTGCCAGCGTTAGGGGGAATCTCTACAATGAGCAGTTCTTC. Amino acids: CASVRGNLYNEQFF. The rearrangement links TRBV2 to TRBJ2-1; maybe TRBD1 (6 bases). The CDR3 is 14 residues long. The V end lost 8 bases, the J end lost 3 bases, and 14 bases lay between the germline ends. Germline V lookup: CDR1 SNHLY, CDR2 FYNNEI.

The chain recombines TRBV24-1 with TRBJ2-3; TRBD1 might be the D (5 bases). This CDR3 contains 14 residues. V lost 7 bases to trimming and J lost 7 bases, with 17 bases between them. Looked up from germline, CDR1 is KGHDR and CDR2 is SFDVKD. The DNA for the CDR3 is TGTGCCACCAGCCTCGCCGCAGGGCCCAATACGCAGTATTTT. It specifies CATSLAAGPNTQYF.

This clone was detected only once. The V gene is TRBV10-2, the J gene TRBJ2-7; TRBD1 matches 10 bases. This CDR3 region has 13 residues. With V trimmed by 7 bases and J by 6 bases, 6 bases remained unmatched. Germline V gene sequence: CDR1 WSHSY, CDR2 SAAADI. CDR3 sequence reads: CASTRDRGGEQYF. The CDR3, as DNA: TGCGCCAGCACTCGGGACAGGGGAGGCGAGCAGTACTTC.

The chain has TRBV19 and TRBJ1-4, with 8 nucleotides matching TRBD1. After removal of 5 bases from V and 7 bases from J, the junction contained 6 bases not matched to a gene. This CDR3 spans 14 amino acids. CDR1 is LNHDA, CDR2 SQIVND, per germline (reference sequence). The CDR3, as DNA: TGTGCCAGTAGTCCGGACAGGGTTATTGAAAAACTGTTTTTT. It codes for CASSPDRVIEKLFF.

The table lists this clone with a count of one. The chain links TRBV6-6 to TRBJ2-1, with D hard to call. CDR1 and CDR2 (germline): MNHNY, SVGAGI (reference sequence). Trimming shortened V by 3 bases and J by 6 bases, and 15 bases separated the two germline ends. The CDR3 contains 15 residues. The CDR3 region is CASSYSSARPNEQFF. The CDR3 nucleotides are TGTGCCAGCAGTTATTCTAGTGCGAGGCCCAATGAGCAGTTCTTC.

The genes are TRBV6-1 and TRBJ1-6; the D is unclear. CDR3 size: 14 residues. Germline V gene data show CDR1 as MNHNS and CDR2 as SASEGT. V dropped 3 bases and J dropped 7 bases, with 10 bases sitting between them. CDR3 nucleotide sequence: TGTGCCAGCAGTGATTCCGGGTTCAATTCACCCCTCCACTTT. It translates to CASSDSGFNSPLHF.

The chain recombines TRBV30 with TRBJ1-6; 10 nucleotides match TRBD1. Trimming took 2 bases from V and 13 from J; bases not matched to a gene: 8. This CDR3 is 14 amino acids long. CDR1 is GTSNPN and CDR2 is SVGIG in the germline V gene (reference sequence). The CDR3 DNA sequence: TGTGCCTGGAGTCTGGGGACAGGGGAGGCCCCCCTCCACTTT. Residues: CAWSLGTGEAPLHF.

The chain combines TRBV7-2 with TRBJ2-7; 14 bases line up with TRBD2. CDR3 length: 18 residues. Germline V lookup: CDR1 SGHTA, CDR2 FQGNSA. V shed 2 bases and J 5 bases; nucleotides not matched to a gene: 11. CDR3 amino acids: CASSLIGTSGSSSHEQYF. The CDR3 DNA is TGTGCCAGCAGCTTAATAGGGACTAGCGGGAGCTCCTCACACGAGCAGTACTTC.

The V gene is TRBV9, the J gene TRBJ2-4; D gene ambiguous. The V end was cut by 4 bases, the J end by 0 bases, with 11 bases between. Germline V CDR1 and CDR2: SGDLS, YYNGEE. This CDR3 comprises 15 residues. The CDR3 nucleotides are TGTGCCAGCAGCCCTACAAGACTAGCCAAAAACATTCAGTACTTC. This encodes CASSPTRLAKNIQYF.

The genes are TRBV11-2 and TRBJ2-5; D gene ambiguous. The ends were cut back, 0 bases at V and 5 bases at J, with 16 bases in the middle. In germline, CDR1 is SGHAT, CDR2 FQNNGV. The CDR3 consists of 16 residues. This CDR3 is CASSLDRSRLKETQYF. The CDR3 DNA reads as TGTGCCAGCAGCTTAGATCGTTCCAGGTTGAAGGAGACCCAGTACTTC.

This chain connects TRBV24-1 to TRBJ2-1; 16 positions match TRBD2. Trimming removed 3 bases from V and 6 bases from J; junction bases left unmatched: 13. The CDR3 loop spans 20 amino acids. Germline CDR1 reads KGHDR; CDR2 reads SFDVKD. CDR3 region: CATSDRTGTSGRVNGNEQFF. The CDR3 nucleotides are TGTGCCACCAGTGATCGGACCGGGACTAGCGGGAGGGTAAACGGCAATGAGCAGTTCTTC.

The CDR3 nucleotides read TGTGCCAGCACACCTCTAGCGGGGGCCTTGAGCGGGGAGCTGTTTTTT. Amino acids: CASTPLAGALSGELFF. This chain uses TRBV11-2 with TRBJ2-2; 10 nucleotides line up with TRBD2. V gave up 7 bases and J gave up 7 bases; unmatched junction bases: 12. The CDR3 has 16 amino acids. CDR1 SGHAT and CDR2 FQNNGV come from the germline V gene.

The chain employs TRBV19 and TRBJ1-5; D is possibly TRBD1 (6 bases). Germline CDR1 and CDR2: LNHDA and SQIVND (reference sequence). The length of the CDR3 is 15 residues. Trimming cost V 4 bases and J 3 bases, with 13 bases left between them. CDR3 protein: CASSTYRETNQPQHF. In DNA form, the CDR3 reads TGTGCCAGTAGTACCTACAGGGAGACCAATCAGCCCCAGCATTTT.

This chain joins TRBV5-1 and TRBJ1-2; D is unclear. The CDR3 is 14 amino acids. CDR1 and CDR2 from the germline V gene are SGHRS and YFSETQ. Between the trimmed V and J ends, which lost 0 bases and 7 bases, there was a span of 13 bases. Here the CDR3 reads CASSLGLQKVGYTF. CDR3 sequence (DNA): TGCGCCAGCAGCTTGGGTCTACAGAAGGTTGGCTACACCTTC.

The chain couples TRBV30 to TRBJ1-5; D possibly corresponds to TRBD1 (5 bases). The germline V gene has CDR1 GTSNPN and CDR2 SVGIG (reference sequence). The length of the CDR3 is 17 residues. V shed 0 bases and J shed 2 bases, with 17 bases lying between them. CDR3 sequence reads: CAWSVERTPGGNQPQHF. The DNA of the CDR3 is TGTGCCTGGAGTGTAGAAAGGACACCAGGCGGCAATCAGCCCCAGCATTTT.

This clone turned up a few times. V and J are TRBV7-8 and TRBJ2-7; D perhaps matches TRBD1 (5 bases). The CDR3 totals 13 residues. CDR1 and CDR2 from the germline V gene are SGHVS and FQNEAQ. The ends were cut back, 1 base at V and 10 bases at J, with 14 bases in the middle. This CDR3 is CASSLGAGLDQYF. The CDR3 bases are TGTGCCAGCAGCTTAGGGGCAGGGCTAGATCAGTACTTC. The full variable domain, rest sourced from reference TRBV7-8 and TRBJ2-7, is GAGVSQSPRYKVAKRGQDVALRCDPISGHVSLFWYQQALGQGPEFLTYFQNEAQLDKSGLPSDRFFAERPEGSVSTLKIQRTQQEDSAVYLCASSLGAGLDQYFGPGTRLTVT.

The chain uses TRBV5-1 and TRBJ2-1; 12 nucleotides align to TRBD2. The CDR3 has 16 amino acids. After removal of 0 bases from V and 3 bases from J, the junction contained 1 base not matched to a gene. Germline assignment: CDR1 SGHRS and CDR2 YFSETQ. The CDR3, as DNA: TGCGCCAGCAGCTTGGGACTAGCGGGAGTCTACAATGAGCAGTTCTTC. Translating gives CASSLGLAGVYNEQFF.

As DNA, the CDR3 is TGTGCCAGCAGTGTCCAACAGGGAGTCGAGACCCAGTACTTC. Its translation: CASSVQQGVETQYF. This chain joins TRBV2 and TRBJ2-5; tentative D call: TRBD1 (6 bases). There are 14 residues in the CDR3. The V gene lost 4 bases and the J gene lost 5 bases, with 14 bases spanning the gap. Germline CDR1 reads SNHLY; CDR2 reads FYNNEI.